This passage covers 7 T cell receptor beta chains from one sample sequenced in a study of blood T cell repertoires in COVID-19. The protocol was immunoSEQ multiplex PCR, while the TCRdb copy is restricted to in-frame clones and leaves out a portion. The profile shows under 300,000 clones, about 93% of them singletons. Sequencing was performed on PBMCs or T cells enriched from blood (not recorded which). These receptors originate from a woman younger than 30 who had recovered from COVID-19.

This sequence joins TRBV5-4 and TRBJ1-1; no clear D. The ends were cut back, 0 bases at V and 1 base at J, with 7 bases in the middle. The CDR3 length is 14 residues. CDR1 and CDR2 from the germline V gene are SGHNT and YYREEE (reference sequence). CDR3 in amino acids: CASSLGRGNTEAFF. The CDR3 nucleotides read TGTGCCAGCAGCTTGGGGCGGGGGAACACTGAAGCTTTCTTT.

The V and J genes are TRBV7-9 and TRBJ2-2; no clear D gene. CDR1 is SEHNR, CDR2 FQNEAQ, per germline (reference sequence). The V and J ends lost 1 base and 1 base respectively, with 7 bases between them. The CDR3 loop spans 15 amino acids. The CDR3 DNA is TGTGCCAGCAGCTTAGGCGGCAGGAACACCGGGGAGCTGTTTTTT. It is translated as CASSLGGRNTGELFF.

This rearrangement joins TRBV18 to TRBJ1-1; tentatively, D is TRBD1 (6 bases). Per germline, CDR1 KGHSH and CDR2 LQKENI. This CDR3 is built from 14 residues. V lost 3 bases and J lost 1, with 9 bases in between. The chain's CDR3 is CASSPGAQNTEAFF. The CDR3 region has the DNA TGTGCCAGCTCACCGGGGGCTCAGAACACTGAAGCTTTCTTT.

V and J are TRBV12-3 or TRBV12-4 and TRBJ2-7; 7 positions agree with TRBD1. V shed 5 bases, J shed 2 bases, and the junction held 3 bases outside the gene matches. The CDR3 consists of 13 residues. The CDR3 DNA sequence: TGTGCCAGCAGTCGGGACAGCCCCTACGAGCAGTACTTC. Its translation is CASSRDSPYEQYF.

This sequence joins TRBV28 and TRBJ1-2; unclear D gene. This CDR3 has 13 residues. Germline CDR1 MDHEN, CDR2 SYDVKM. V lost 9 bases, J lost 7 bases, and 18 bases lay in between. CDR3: CASRGWSVGGYTF. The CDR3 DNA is TGTGCCAGTAGAGGTTGGTCGGTGGGTGGCTACACCTTC.

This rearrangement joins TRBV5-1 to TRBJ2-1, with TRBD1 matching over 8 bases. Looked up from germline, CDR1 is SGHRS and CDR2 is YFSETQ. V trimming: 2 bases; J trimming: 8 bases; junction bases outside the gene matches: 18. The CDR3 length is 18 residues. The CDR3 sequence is CASSFFTTGVRIIDEQFF. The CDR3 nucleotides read TGCGCCAGCAGCTTCTTTACGACAGGGGTTAGAATTATAGATGAGCAGTTCTTC.

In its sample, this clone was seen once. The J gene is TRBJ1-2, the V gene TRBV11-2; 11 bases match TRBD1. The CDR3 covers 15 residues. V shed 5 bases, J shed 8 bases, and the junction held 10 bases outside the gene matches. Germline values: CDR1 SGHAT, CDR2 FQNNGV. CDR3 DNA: TGTGCCAGCAGCGTAACAGGACAGGGGGCTTGGGGCTACACCTTC. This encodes CASSVTGQGAWGYTF.